This T cell receptor (beta chain) was documented in a study of CD8 T cells in Susac syndrome. RNA amounts of 0.5 to 1 ug underwent reverse transcription with random hexamers. TCRdb re-derived calls from the immunoSEQ multiplex PCR reads in MiXCR, one entry per CDR3 protein. The table lists roughly 220,000 distinct CDR3 sequences, 94% of them singletons. The ends were cut back, 2 bases at V and 4 bases at J, with 18 bases in the middle. The length of the CDR3 is 17 residues. CDR1 and CDR2 from the germline V gene are SEHNR and FQNEAQ (reference sequence). This clonotype was detected only a few times. This sequence originates from a human donor with Susac syndrome. The source material was CD4+ T cells from PBMCs. The rearrangement joins TRBV7-9 to TRBJ1-5; no clear D. The CDR3 sequence: CASSLSSRRSRNQPQHF. The CDR3 DNA is TGTGCCAGCAGCTTATCATCTCGGCGGAGTCGTAATCAGCCCCAGCATTTT.